These 13 T cell receptor beta chains came from one sample sequenced in a study of T cell responses to AZD1222 COVID-19 vaccine. The assay was immunoSEQ multiplex PCR, and TCRdb's table has in-frame clones only and misses some. The sample includes 90,000 to 100,000 clones, 84% of them seen just once. The specimen was peripheral blood, collected 28 days after the second AZD1222 dose. The receptors here all came from an adult who received the AZD1222 COVID-19 vaccine.

The chain has TRBV11-2 and TRBJ2-7; unclear D gene. Trimming pared 7 bases from V and 0 bases from J, leaving 10 bases between. The CDR3 length is 13 residues. Germline CDR1 is SGHAT and CDR2 is FQNNGV. CDR3 sequence (DNA): TGTGCCAGCACAGGTGGAAGCTCCTACGAGCAGTACTTC. Translation gives CASTGGSSYEQYF.

V and J are TRBV5-1 and TRBJ2-2; possibly TRBD2 for D (6 bases). This CDR3 has 13 amino acids. Germline V gene sequence: CDR1 SGHRS, CDR2 YFSETQ. The V gene lost 2 bases and the J gene lost 5 bases, with 7 bases spanning the gap. In DNA form, the CDR3 reads TGCGCCAGCAGCTTCGGGGGTACCGGGGAGCTGTTTTTT. Its translation: CASSFGGTGELFF.

The rearrangement joins TRBV4-1 to TRBJ1-1; 7 positions match TRBD1. CDR1 and CDR2 from the germline V gene are MGHRA and YSYEKL. V was pared by 1 base and J by 7 bases, with 9 bases of the junction left unmatched. The CDR3 has 15 residues. The CDR3, as DNA: TGCGCCAGCAGCCAAGGGACAGGCGGACTCGGTGAAGCTTTCTTT. Translated: CASSQGTGGLGEAFF.

The V call is TRBV3-1 (or the pseudogene TRBV3-2), the J call TRBJ1-6; weak D call: TRBD1 (5 bases). Looked up from germline, CDR1 is LGHDT and CDR2 is YNNKEL (reference sequence). Trimming cost V 4 bases and J 0 bases, with 13 bases left between them. The length of the CDR3 is 17 residues. The CDR3 spells CASSPGHPSSYNSPLHF. CDR3 coding DNA: TGTGCCAGCAGCCCCGGACACCCCAGCTCCTATAATTCACCCCTCCACTTT.

The V and J genes are TRBV11-2 and TRBJ1-6; maybe TRBD1 (5 bases). CDR1 is SGHAT and CDR2 is FQNNGV in the germline V gene. This CDR3 has 17 amino acids. Trimming removed 1 base from V and 11 bases from J, with 21 bases in between. The CDR3 sequence is CASSLVAGRLPGAPLHF. The CDR3 nucleotides read TGTGCCAGCAGCTTAGTAGCAGGGAGGCTCCCTGGGGCACCCCTCCACTTT.

This chain uses TRBV5-4 with TRBJ1-1; D ambiguous. Germline loops: CDR1 SGHNT, CDR2 YYREEE (reference sequence). The CDR3 has 15 residues. V was cut by 1 base and J by 1 base, with 11 bases left in between. The CDR3: CASSLIGAENTEAFF. CDR3 nucleotide sequence: TGTGCCAGCAGCTTGATTGGTGCAGAGAACACTGAAGCTTTCTTT.

V is TRBV12-3 or TRBV12-4 and J is TRBJ2-5; no clear D gene. The CDR3 sequence is 12 residues long. V dropped 1 base and J dropped 3 bases, with 3 bases sitting between them. For the CDR3, the DNA is TGTGCCAGCAGTTTAGGGGAAGAGACCCAGTACTTC. Its protein product is CASSLGEETQYF.

The chain is built from TRBV15 and TRBJ2-5; D call uncertain. Trimming left V 0 bases short and J 1 base short, with 9 bases between. The CDR3 runs to 15 residues. CDR1 is LNHNV and CDR2 is YYDKDF in the germline V gene (reference sequence). CDR3 DNA: TGTGCCACCAGCAGAGATCCGGGTCCCCAAGAGACCCAGTACTTC. Translation: CATSRDPGPQETQYF.

The chain carries TRBV19 and TRBJ1-1; a weak D match, TRBD1 (5 bases). V was pared by 8 bases and J by 0 bases, with 22 bases between. CDR1 and CDR2 from the germline V gene are LNHDA and SQIVND (reference sequence). The CDR3 is 17 residues long. CDR3 in DNA: TGTGCCAGTCGGCGTCGGGGCGCGGCGACGGTGAACACTGAAGCTTTCTTT. It translates to CASRRRGAATVNTEAFF. The whole variable domain, filled in from reference TRBV19 and TRBJ1-1, reads DGGITQSPKYLFRKEGQNVTLSCEQNLNHDAMYWYRQDPGQGLRLIYYSQIVNDFQKGDIAEGYSVSREKKESFPLTVTSAQKNPTAFYLCASRRRGAATVNTEAFFGQGTRLTVV.

This clone was observed a single time. The gene calls are TRBV15 and TRBJ2-1; 14 bases match TRBD2. Trimming at V came to 3 bases and at J to 11 bases, leaving 12 bases not matched to a gene. The germline CDR1 and CDR2 sequences are LNHNV and YYDKDF (reference sequence). This CDR3 is 17 amino acids long. In DNA, the CDR3 is TGTGCCACCAGCAGGTCTGGGGGGACTAGCGGGAGTCTACAGCAGTTCTTC. It codes for CATSRSGGTSGSLQQFF.

The chain carries TRBV27 and TRBJ2-1; 7 bases line up with TRBD2. Germline V lookup: CDR1 MNHEY, CDR2 SMNVEV (reference sequence). This CDR3 spans 19 amino acids. V gave up 3 bases and J gave up 4 bases; unmatched junction bases: 18. The CDR3 DNA sequence: TGTGCCAGCAGTTTTCTCTTCGGTGGGAGCGGGGACCTTTACAATGAGCAGTTCTTC. Amino acids: CASSFLFGGSGDLYNEQFF.

The gene calls are TRBV3-1 (or the pseudogene TRBV3-2) and TRBJ1-3; D is ambiguous. V was pared by 4 bases and J by 4 bases, with 11 bases between. Germline V CDR1 and CDR2: LGHDT, YNNKEL (reference sequence). The CDR3 consists of 14 residues. Written as DNA, the CDR3 is TGTGCCAGCAGCCCCTCGCAGCGGGGAAACACCATATATTTT. Its protein product is CASSPSQRGNTIYF.

The rearrangement uses TRBV6-5 and TRBJ1-1, with D unresolved. V was cut by 5 bases and J by 2 bases, with 9 bases left in between. The V gene's germline CDR1 is MNHEY and CDR2 SVGAGI. The CDR3 is 13 amino acids. The CDR3 loop reads CASSPLINTEAFF. The CDR3 nucleotides are TGTGCCAGCAGTCCCCTTATTAACACTGAAGCTTTCTTT.